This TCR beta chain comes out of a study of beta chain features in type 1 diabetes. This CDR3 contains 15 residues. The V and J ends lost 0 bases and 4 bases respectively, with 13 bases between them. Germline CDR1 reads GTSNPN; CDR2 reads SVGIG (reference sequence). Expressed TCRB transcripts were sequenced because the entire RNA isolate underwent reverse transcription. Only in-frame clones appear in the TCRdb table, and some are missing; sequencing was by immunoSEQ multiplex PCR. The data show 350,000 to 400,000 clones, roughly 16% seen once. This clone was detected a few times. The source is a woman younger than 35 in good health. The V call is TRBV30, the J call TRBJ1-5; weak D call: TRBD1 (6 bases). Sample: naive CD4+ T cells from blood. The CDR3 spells CAWSVPGAFNQPQHF. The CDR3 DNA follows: TGTGCCTGGAGTGTACCAGGGGCGTTTAATCAGCCCCAGCATTTT.